The 7 T cell receptor beta chains reported below all come from one sample, sequenced in a study of blood T cell repertoires in COVID-19. The assay was immunoSEQ multiplex PCR, and TCRdb's table has in-frame clones only and misses some. Of approximately 350,000 clones listed, 70% to 90% are singletons. The sample was peripheral blood. The origin of the receptors is a woman aged 60 to 75 with COVID-19, enrolled during active disease.

The rearrangement joins TRBV19 to TRBJ1-5; D unclear. The CDR3 contains 15 residues. Germline V lookup: CDR1 LNHDA, CDR2 SQIVND (reference sequence). V was cut by 2 bases and J by 2 bases, with 10 bases left in between. The CDR3 sequence is CASSIRGDGNQPQHF. CDR3 coding DNA: TGTGCCAGTAGTATAAGAGGCGACGGCAATCAGCCCCAGCATTTT. Full variable domain (missing parts from reference TRBV19 and TRBJ1-5): DGGITQSPKYLFRKEGQNVTLSCEQNLNHDAMYWYRQDPGQGLRLIYYSQIVNDFQKGDIAEGYSVSREKKESFPLTVTSAQKNPTAFYLCASSIRGDGNQPQHFGDGTRLSIL.

This clone came up once. This chain uses TRBV5-4 with TRBJ2-1; 10 bases are a match to TRBD2. V dropped 4 bases and J dropped 7; count of bases not matched to a gene: 11. CDR3 length: 16 residues. Germline CDR1 reads SGHNT; CDR2 reads YYREEE (reference sequence). The CDR3 bases are TGTGCCAGCAGCCAAGGGGGGGCTAGCGGGGGTAATGAGCAGTTCTTC. This sequence encodes CASSQGGASGGNEQFF.

This clone was counted a few times. The CDR3 spells CASSPYRLALNEQFF. CDR3 bases: TGTGCCAGCAGCCCTTACCGACTAGCCCTCAATGAGCAGTTCTTC. The chain recombines TRBV7-3 with TRBJ2-1; TRBD2 matches at 7 bases. The CDR3 has 15 residues. V shed 5 bases and J 6 bases; nucleotides not matched to a gene: 10. Germline V gene lookup returns CDR1 SGHTA and CDR2 FQGTGA.

V and J are TRBV19 and TRBJ2-7; 9 bases agree with TRBD1. The V gene's germline CDR1 is LNHDA and CDR2 SQIVND (reference sequence). Unmatched junction bases numbered 6, after V lost 6 bases and J lost 0 bases. This CDR3 is 15 amino acids long. CDR3 region: CASSPGTGSSYEQYF. CDR3 coding DNA: TGTGCCAGTAGCCCCGGGACAGGGAGCTCCTACGAGCAGTACTTC.

This chain joins TRBV7-9 and TRBJ1-2, with 8 positions matching TRBD1. CDR1 and CDR2 from the germline V gene are SEHNR and FQNEAQ (reference sequence). The CDR3 runs to 14 residues. V lost 7 bases, J lost 5 bases, and 9 bases stayed unmatched. CDR3 protein: CASTEDRVGYGYTF. As DNA, the CDR3 is TGTGCCAGCACCGAGGACAGGGTTGGTTATGGCTACACCTTC.

The genes are TRBV9 and TRBJ2-7; 7 bases agree with TRBD1. Trimming removed 4 bases from V and 4 bases from J; junction bases left unmatched: 8. The CDR3 totals 14 residues. The V gene's germline CDR1 is SGDLS and CDR2 YYNGEE. CDR3 coding DNA: TGTGCCAGCAGCCAGAGGGGGACAGCGTACGAGCAGTACTTC. Its protein is CASSQRGTAYEQYF. Full variable domain (remainder filled in from reference TRBV9 and TRBJ2-7): DSGVTQTPKHLITATGQRVTLRCSPRSGDLSVYWYQQSLDQGLQFLIQYYNGEERAKGNILERFSAQQFPDLHSELNLSSLELGDSALYFCASSQRGTAYEQYFGPGTRLTVT.

CDR3 DNA sequence: TGTGCCAGCTCACCACCGAATTTGGGAGAGGAAAAACTGTTTTTT. Protein: CASSPPNLGEEKLFF. The rearrangement uses TRBV18 and TRBJ1-4; D is unclear. The CDR3 loop spans 15 amino acids. Germline lookup yields CDR1 KGHSH and CDR2 LQKENI. V gave up 0 bases and J gave up 8 bases, with 13 bases separating them.